This T cell receptor (beta chain) was profiled in a study of T cell responses to AZD1222 COVID-19 vaccine. The CDR3 contains 15 residues. Germline CDR1 SGHRS, CDR2 YFSETQ. Trimming took 3 bases from V and 2 from J; bases not matched to a gene: 6. Clones were read by immunoSEQ multiplex PCR, and TCRdb kept only the in-frame ones, dropping some. Here the sample spans some 120,000 clones, 90% being singletons. The sequence was collected from an adult in good health. This rearrangement joins TRBV5-1 to TRBJ1-1, with TRBD1 identical over 8 bases. The source material was peripheral blood, sampled on day 0 of MenACWY control vaccination. The CDR3 reads CASSSGQGGNTEAFF. CDR3 bases: TGCGCCAGCAGCTCAGGACAGGGCGGCAACACTGAAGCTTTCTTT.